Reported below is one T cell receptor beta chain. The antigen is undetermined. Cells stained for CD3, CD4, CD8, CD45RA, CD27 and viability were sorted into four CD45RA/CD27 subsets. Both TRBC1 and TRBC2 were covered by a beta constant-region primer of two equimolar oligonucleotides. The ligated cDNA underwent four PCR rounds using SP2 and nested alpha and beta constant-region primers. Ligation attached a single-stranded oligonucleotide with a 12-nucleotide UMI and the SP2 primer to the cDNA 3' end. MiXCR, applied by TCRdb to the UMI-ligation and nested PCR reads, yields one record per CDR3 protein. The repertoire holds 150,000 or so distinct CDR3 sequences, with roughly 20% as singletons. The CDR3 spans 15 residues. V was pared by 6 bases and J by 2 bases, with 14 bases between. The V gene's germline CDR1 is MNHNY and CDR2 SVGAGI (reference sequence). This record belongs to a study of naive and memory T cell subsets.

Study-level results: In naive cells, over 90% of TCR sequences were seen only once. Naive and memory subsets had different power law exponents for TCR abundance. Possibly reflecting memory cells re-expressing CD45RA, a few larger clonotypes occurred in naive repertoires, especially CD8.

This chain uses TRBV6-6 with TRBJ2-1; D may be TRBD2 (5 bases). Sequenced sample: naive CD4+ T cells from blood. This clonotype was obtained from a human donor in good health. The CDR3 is CASRTGLAPYNEQFF. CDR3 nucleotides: TGTGCCAGCAGAACCGGGCTAGCACCCTACAATGAGCAGTTCTTC.